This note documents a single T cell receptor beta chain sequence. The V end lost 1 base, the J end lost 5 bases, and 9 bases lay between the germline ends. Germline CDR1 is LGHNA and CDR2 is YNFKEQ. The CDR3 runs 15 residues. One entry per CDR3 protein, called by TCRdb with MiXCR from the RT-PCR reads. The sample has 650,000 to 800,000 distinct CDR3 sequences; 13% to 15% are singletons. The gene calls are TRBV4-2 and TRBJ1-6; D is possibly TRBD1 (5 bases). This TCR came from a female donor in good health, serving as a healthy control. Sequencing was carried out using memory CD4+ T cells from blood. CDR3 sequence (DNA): TGTGCCAGCAGCCAAGGACAGACCAATAATTCACCCCTCCACTTT. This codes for CASSQGQTNNSPLHF.